What follows is one T cell receptor (beta chain) and its context. Mismatch with germline at one junction end may stem from a read error. The source of the sample is a study of blood T cells in healthy people across ages. Total RNA extraction produced at least 5 micrograms (per sample) for the study. The authors ran a second PCR of about 6 to 11 cycles using a sample-barcoded 5' primer and a J-beta primer mix. Each CDR3 protein is one row after TCRdb ran MiXCR on the 5' RACE reads. The sample comprises under 2 million distinct CDR3 sequences, around 35% of which are singletons, and about 10% rests with the top ten. Germline CDR1 reads MGHRA; CDR2 reads YSYEKL. This CDR3 has 18 amino acids.

The TCR comes from a woman aged 25 to 39 in good health. The sequencing sample was made of blood. The gene calls are TRBV4-1 and TRBJ2-3; maybe TRBD2 (6 bases). The CDR3 loop reads CASSPAPRLGLSTNTQYF. CDR3 DNA sequence: TGCGCCAGCAGCCCGGCCCCCAGACTAGGCCTAAGCACAAATACGCAGTATTTT.